Sequencing of this T cell receptor (beta chain) was carried out in a study of control samples from healthy donors and cancer patients. Only in-frame clones appear in the TCRdb table, and some are missing; sequencing was by immunoSEQ multiplex PCR. The table has approximately 170,000 clones, around 90% seen once. Sample: blood. This clonotype was obtained from a woman aged 45 to 65 in good health.

The CDR3 region has the DNA TGTGCCAGCAGTTTCCTCGAGGGCTCTACTGAAGCTTTCTTT. As protein: CASSFLEGSTEAFF. The genes are TRBV7-2 and TRBJ1-1; D is uncertain. The CDR3 has 14 residues. V lost 6 bases, J lost 5 bases, and 16 bases lay in between. Germline V gene sequence: CDR1 SGHTA, CDR2 FQGNSA. Supplemented by reference TRBV7-2 and TRBJ1-1, the full variable domain reads GAGVSQSPSNKVTEKGKDVELRCDPISGHTALYWYRQSLGQGLEFLIYFQGNSAPDKSGLPSDRFSAERTGGSVSTLTIQRTQQEDSAVYLCASSFLEGSTEAFFGQGTRLTVV.